This is a list of T cell receptor beta chains from one sample in a study of naive and memory T cell subsets. Each CDR3 protein is one row after TCRdb ran MiXCR on the UMI-ligation and nested PCR reads. The repertoire consists of about 80,000 distinct CDR3 sequences, with about an eighth occurring once and the leading ten covering about 0.9%. Sequenced input: central memory CD4+ T cells from blood. The receptor source for this set is a human donor in good health. Both conserved end residues are part of each CDR3. Each record gives: D gene, J gene, V gene, clone size, CDR3 protein, CDR3 DNA. A D gene is named only where the DNA matches it firmly. A clone size is listed for some rows: how often the clone was seen (once, few, many), or a class if it is expanded.

- | TRBJ2-1 | TRBV7-2 | many | CASSRTTGSYNEQFF | TGTGCCAGCAGCCGTACGACAGGTTCCTACAATGAGCAGTTCTTC
- | TRBJ2-7 | TRBV12-3/TRBV12-4 | few | CASSNLIGYEQYF | TGTGCCAGCAGTAATTTGATTGGGTACGAGCAGTACTTC
- | TRBJ1-5 | TRBV5-5 | - | CASSISPGRMNQPQHF | TGTGCCAGCAGCATAAGCCCGGGACGGATGAATCAGCCCCAGCATTTT
- | TRBJ1-2 | TRBV6-1 | - | CASSEGIQDPAGYTF | TGTGCCAGCAGTGAAGGAATCCAGGATCCTGCTGGCTACACCTTC
- | TRBJ2-3 | TRBV2 | - | CASSSGQRGTDTQYF | TGTGCCAGCAGTTCGGGGCAGCGGGGCACAGATACGCAGTATTTT
TRBD2 | TRBJ2-5 | TRBV7-3 | - | CASSSGLAGGPETQYF | TGTGCCAGCAGCTCGGGACTAGCGGGAGGGCCCGAGACCCAGTACTTC
- | TRBJ2-1 | TRBV29-1 | - | CSAGARGPYNEQFF | TGCAGCGCCGGGGCCAGAGGGCCCTACAATGAGCAGTTCTTC
TRBD2 | TRBJ2-1 | TRBV11-2 | - | CASTPREGHEQFF | TGTGCCAGCACCCCACGGGAGGGTCATGAGCAGTTCTTC
- | TRBJ2-1 | TRBV28 | - | CASSHRGVYNEQFF | TGTGCCAGCAGTCACCGAGGGGTCTACAATGAGCAGTTCTTC
- | TRBJ1-2 | TRBV20-1 | - | CSARPNGARQGSESYTF | TGCAGTGCTAGGCCAAACGGGGCCCGCCAAGGATCCGAGAGCTACACCTTC
TRBD1 | TRBJ1-4 | TRBV20-1 | - | CSAIKGQGLGGEKLFF | TGCAGTGCTATTAAGGGACAGGGACTTGGAGGTGAAAAACTGTTTTTT
TRBD2 | TRBJ2-2 | TRBV2 | - | CASRSTRTSGTTGELFF | TGTGCCAGCAGGTCGACCCGTACTAGCGGGACGACCGGGGAGCTGTTTTTT
- | TRBJ2-1 | TRBV29-1 | few | CSVDRAGTRTKNEQFF | TGCAGCGTTGATCGGGCCGGGACACGGACCAAAAATGAGCAGTTCTTC
- | TRBJ1-2 | TRBV28 | few | CASRPTLGALNGYTF | TGTGCCAGCAGGCCTACTCTAGGGGCCCTAAATGGCTACACCTTC
TRBD1 | TRBJ2-3 | TRBV7-2 | - | CASSLATGGKDTQYF | TGTGCCAGCAGCTTAGCGACAGGGGGCAAAGATACGCAGTATTTT
- | TRBJ1-4 | TRBV6-6 | - | CASSYPIMGEKLFF | TGTGCCAGCAGTTACCCCATAATGGGGGAAAAACTGTTTTTT
TRBD1 | TRBJ1-4 | TRBV20-1 | - | CSARANEGQGYEKLFF | TGCAGTGCCCGAGCTAACGAGGGACAGGGCTATGAAAAACTGTTTTTT
- | TRBJ2-1 | TRBV14 | - | CASRRSVDIGGEQFF | TGTGCCAGCAGACGGTCGGTTGACATTGGGGGTGAGCAGTTCTTC
- | TRBJ2-1 | TRBV7-2 | few | CASRPTVFYNEQFF | TGTGCCAGCAGACCTACAGTGTTCTACAATGAGCAGTTCTTC
- | TRBJ1-4 | TRBV18 | few | CASSPPETGGKLFF | TGTGCCAGCTCACCACCGGAAACTGGGGGGAAACTGTTTTTT
- | TRBJ2-7 | TRBV5-7 | medium-sized | CASNTYEQYF | TGTGCCAGCAACACCTACGAGCAGTACTTC
TRBD2 | TRBJ2-1 | TRBV5-1 | - | CASSLPAGTYNEQFF | TGCGCCAGCAGCTTACCAGCGGGAACTTACAATGAGCAGTTCTTC
- | TRBJ2-3 | TRBV20-1 | many | CSAIGGTGVRDTQYF | TGCAGTGCTATCGGCGGAACGGGAGTTAGGGATACGCAGTATTTT
- | TRBJ2-3 | TRBV7-9 | few | CASSLSEGRPSTDTQYF | TGTGCCAGCAGCTTATCGGAGGGCAGGCCTAGCACAGATACGCAGTATTTT
TRBD1 | TRBJ2-3 | TRBV19 | - | CASCQGAFDTQYF | TGTGCCAGTTGTCAGGGGGCGTTCGATACGCAGTATTTT
- | TRBJ1-1 | TRBV5-4 | many | CASSYRSSGHTEAFF | TGTGCCAGCAGCTATAGGTCGTCGGGGCACACTGAAGCTTTCTTT
TRBD2 | TRBJ2-7 | TRBV7-2 | - | CASSLVIQRGAYEQYF | TGTGCCAGCAGCTTAGTAATCCAGCGGGGAGCCTACGAGCAGTACTTC
TRBD2 | TRBJ2-3 | TRBV20-1 | - | CSASYGGAGTDTQYF | TGCAGTGCTAGTTATGGTGGAGCGGGAACAGATACGCAGTATTTT
- | TRBJ1-2 | TRBV28 | - | CASSRGGSYGYTF | TGTGCCAGCAGCCGCGGGGGATCTTATGGCTACACCTTC
- | TRBJ2-1 | TRBV6-5 | - | CASSGLSLAIGSSYNEQFF | TGTGCCAGCAGTGGGTTAAGCCTAGCGATCGGGAGCTCCTACAATGAGCAGTTCTTC
TRBD1 | TRBJ1-6 | TRBV5-5 | many | CASTSPTGGSSYNSPLHF | TGTGCCAGCACCTCTCCCACAGGGGGGAGCTCCTATAATTCACCCCTCCACTTT